These T cell receptor beta chains were read from a single sample in a study of CD8 T cells in Susac syndrome. TCRdb re-called the immunoSEQ multiplex PCR reads through MiXCR, storing one row per CDR3 protein. The data contain under 550,000 distinct CDR3 sequences, around 85% of them singletons. What was sequenced was CD8+ T cells from PBMCs. Source of these receptors: a human donor with multiple sclerosis. The CDR3 runs from the conserved cysteine through the conserved F or W. The D gene is left open where the match is weak. Expanded clones are given a class, and other clones once, few, many or no size at all.

v_call	j_call	d_call	clone_size	cdr3_aa	cdr3_nt
TRBV5-1	TRBJ2-1	TRBD1	NA	CASSSEGQVINEQFF	TGCGCCAGCAGCTCAGAGGGACAGGTTATCAATGAGCAGTTCTTC
TRBV27	TRBJ1-1	NA	NA	CASSPLTGGGTEAFF	TGTGCCAGCAGCCCCCTAACGGGGGGCGGCACTGAAGCTTTCTTT
TRBV27	TRBJ2-5	TRBD2	once	CASSPGTSGFQETQYF	TGTGCCAGCAGTCCTGGGACTAGCGGTTTCCAAGAGACCCAGTACTTC
TRBV24-1	TRBJ2-3	NA	NA	CATSDYEGNTQYF	TGTGCCACCAGTGATTACGAGGGAAATACGCAGTATTTT
TRBV3-1	TRBJ1-2	NA	NA	CASSQETQGKFRGYTF	TGTGCCAGCAGCCAAGAGACGCAGGGGAAGTTTCGTGGCTACACCTTC
TRBV5-1	TRBJ2-3	NA	NA	CASSPGDGGLNTDTQYF	TGCGCCAGCAGCCCAGGTGATGGGGGACTTAACACAGATACGCAGTATTTT
TRBV11-1	TRBJ1-2	NA	NA	CASSFTATRYGYTF	TGTGCCAGCAGCTTCACAGCAACCCGCTATGGCTACACCTTC
TRBV27	TRBJ1-5	NA	NA	CASRLTGFGSNQPQHF	TGTGCCAGCAGACTTACAGGGTTCGGGAGCAATCAGCCCCAGCATTTT
TRBV5-1	TRBJ2-7	NA	NA	CASSSATGSYEQYF	TGCGCCAGCAGCTCGGCGACAGGCTCCTACGAGCAGTACTTC
TRBV6-5	TRBJ2-7	TRBD2	NA	CASNTGGSSSYEQYF	TGTGCCAGCAACACCGGGGGGTCGAGCTCCTACGAGCAGTACTTC
TRBV30	TRBJ2-7	TRBD1	NA	CAWSETGTGYEQYF	TGTGCCTGGAGTGAGACAGGGACAGGTTACGAGCAGTACTTC
TRBV7-9	TRBJ2-7	TRBD1	NA	CASSLPGQVGEQYF	TGTGCCAGCAGCTTACCGGGACAGGTGGGGGAGCAGTACTTC
TRBV6-2/TRBV6-3	TRBJ2-3	NA	NA	CASSPTYSDTQYF	TGTGCCAGCAGTCCTACCTACTCAGATACGCAGTATTTT
TRBV3-1	TRBJ2-3	NA	NA	CASSPEASDTQYF	TGTGCCAGCAGCCCCGAGGCGTCAGATACGCAGTATTTT
TRBV7-9	TRBJ2-3	TRBD2	NA	CASSPGTSGRETDTQYF	TGTGCCAGCAGCCCAGGGACTAGCGGGAGAGAAACAGATACGCAGTATTTT
TRBV6-1	TRBJ1-1	NA	few	CASSLAGGPTEAFF	TGTGCCAGCAGTCTGGCCGGAGGTCCGACTGAAGCTTTCTTT
TRBV25-1	TRBJ1-1	NA	once	CASSEWPKMNTEAFF	TGTGCCAGCAGTGAATGGCCGAAAATGAACACTGAAGCTTTCTTT
TRBV5-1	TRBJ2-1	NA	few	CASSLAWGISGDEQFF	TGCGCCAGCAGCTTGGCTTGGGGAATCTCAGGTGATGAGCAGTTCTTC
TRBV2	TRBJ1-2	NA	NA	CASSDPRRNYGYTF	TGTGCCAGCAGTGATCCCAGGAGGAACTATGGCTACACCTTC
TRBV27	TRBJ2-1	TRBD2	NA	CASSLPSGRRAPNEQFF	TGTGCCAGCAGTTTACCTAGCGGGAGAAGAGCCCCCAATGAGCAGTTCTTC
TRBV6-5	TRBJ2-7	NA	NA	CASWALEEDEQYF	TGTGCCAGCTGGGCGTTGGAAGAGGACGAGCAGTACTTC
TRBV7-9	TRBJ2-7	NA	NA	CASSPLTGTNEQYF	TGTGCCAGCAGCCCTTTGACCGGGACAAATGAGCAGTACTTC
TRBV29-1	TRBJ1-2	NA	once	CSVAEANYGYTF	TGCAGCGTTGCCGAAGCTAACTATGGCTACACCTTC
TRBV27	TRBJ2-7	TRBD1	once	CASSLIGTVTYEQYF	TGTGCCAGCAGCCTCATTGGGACAGTAACCTACGAACAGTACTTC
TRBV13	TRBJ2-3	NA	once	CASSSTQTDTQYF	TGTGCCAGCAGCTCCACTCAAACAGATACGCAGTATTTT
TRBV27	TRBJ1-5	NA	few	CASSLGQVNQPQHF	TGTGCCAGCAGTTTGGGGCAGGTTAATCAGCCCCAGCATTTT
TRBV9	TRBJ1-2	NA	NA	CASSVSRGKGHGYTF	TGTGCCAGCAGCGTATCAAGGGGGAAGGGTCATGGCTACACCTTC
TRBV4-1	TRBJ2-7	TRBD2	few	CASSQDQLAGAYEQYF	TGCGCCAGCAGCCAAGATCAGCTAGCGGGAGCCTACGAGCAGTACTTC
TRBV5-4	TRBJ1-1	NA	NA	CASSFSTPGISEAFF	TGTGCCAGCAGCTTCAGCACCCCAGGGATTTCTGAAGCTTTCTTT
TRBV3-1	TRBJ2-7	TRBD1	NA	CASSHDRDYEQYF	TGTGCCAGCAGCCACGACAGGGACTACGAGCAGTACTTC
TRBV7-9	TRBJ2-6	NA	NA	CASSLVVEPTVTF	TGTGCCAGCAGCTTAGTTGTAGAGCCGACGGTGACTTTC
TRBV27	TRBJ1-2	NA	once	CASSLSQAGLNYGYTF	TGTGCCAGCAGTTTATCGCAGGCAGGACTTAACTATGGCTACACCTTC
TRBV12-3/TRBV12-4	TRBJ2-1	NA	few	CASSVGYNEQFF	TGTGCCAGCAGTGTAGGCTACAATGAGCAGTTCTTC
TRBV5-1	TRBJ2-6	NA	NA	CASSLYPLEGRGANVLTF	TGCGCCAGCAGCTTGTACCCTTTGGAGGGTAGGGGGGCCAACGTCCTGACTTTC
TRBV28	TRBJ1-1	NA	NA	CAGSGQGTEAFF	TGTGCCGGATCAGGCCAAGGGACTGAAGCTTTCTTT
TRBV12-3/TRBV12-4	TRBJ1-1	NA	NA	CASSPDSGYTEAFF	TGTGCCAGCAGTCCGGACAGCGGATACACTGAAGCTTTCTTT
TRBV19	TRBJ2-3	NA	NA	CASSIELRGESTDTQYF	TGTGCCAGTAGTATCGAATTAAGGGGAGAGAGCACAGATACGCAGTATTTT
TRBV4-1	TRBJ2-3	TRBD2	NA	CASSQFTSGGTQYF	TGCGCCAGCAGCCAGTTCACTAGCGGGGGGACGCAGTATTTT
TRBV7-6	TRBJ2-1	TRBD2	once	CASSSPTRGGRYEQFF	TGTGCCAGCAGCTCGCCCACCCGGGGGGGGCGGTATGAGCAGTTCTTC
TRBV20-1	TRBJ2-1	NA	NA	CSARDSGSYNEQFF	TGCAGTGCTAGAGATAGCGGATCCTACAATGAGCAGTTCTTC
TRBV30	TRBJ2-6	NA	NA	CAWSEGSGANVLTF	TGTGCCTGGAGTGAGGGATCTGGGGCCAACGTCCTGACTTTC
TRBV13	TRBJ2-2	TRBD1	NA	CASSLGSGTGAYTGELFF	TGTGCCAGCAGTTTGGGTTCTGGGACAGGGGCGTACACCGGGGAGCTGTTTTTT
TRBV6-6	TRBJ1-4	NA	NA	CASSYGIGLDEKLFF	TGTGCCAGCAGTTATGGTATAGGGTTGGATGAAAAACTGTTTTTT
TRBV10-3	TRBJ1-1	NA	NA	CAISAGEGEAFF	TGTGCCATCAGTGCAGGGGAAGGTGAAGCTTTCTTT
TRBV30	TRBJ1-2	TRBD1	NA	CAWNGAGGDYTF	TGTGCCTGGAACGGGGCAGGGGGCGACTACACCTTC
TRBV20-1	TRBJ1-1	NA	NA	CSAYKEYTEAFF	TGCAGTGCTTACAAGGAGTACACTGAAGCTTTCTTT
TRBV21-1	TRBJ2-1	NA	NA	CASSKTASGSWGSSYNEQFF	TGTGCCAGCAGCAAAACGGCTAGCGGGAGTTGGGGGAGCTCCTACAATGAGCAGTTCTTC
TRBV6-1	TRBJ2-7	TRBD1	NA	CASSARTGVGNEQYF	TGTGCCAGCAGTGCCCGGACAGGGGTAGGGAACGAGCAGTACTTC
TRBV7-9	TRBJ2-5	NA	few	CASSTQGQETQYF	TGTGCCAGCAGCACACAGGGTCAAGAGACCCAGTACTTC
TRBV6-5	TRBJ2-2	NA	NA	CASSYDDTPGELFF	TGTGCCAGCAGTTACGACGACACACCCGGGGAGCTGTTTTTT
TRBV28	TRBJ2-3	TRBD2	NA	CASSFSPSGPKRLQDTQYF	TGTGCCAGCAGTTTTTCCCCTAGCGGGCCCAAACGACTCCAGGATACGCAGTATTTT
TRBV5-1	TRBJ1-1	NA	NA	CASSGTLNTEAFF	TGCGCCAGCAGCGGGACACTGAACACTGAAGCTTTCTTT
TRBV10-3	TRBJ2-2	TRBD1	NA	CAISRHGQGYTGELFF	TGTGCCATCAGTCGGCACGGACAGGGGTACACCGGGGAGCTGTTTTTT